These 27 T cell receptor beta chains were sequenced from one sample in a study of blood T cell repertoires in COVID-19. The data were produced by immunoSEQ multiplex PCR, yet TCRdb's version contains in-frame clones alone and is incomplete. The profile shows 80,000 to 95,000 clones, roughly 86% of them singletons. Sequences were obtained from peripheral blood. Every receptor here comes from a man in his 70s with acute or convalescent COVID-19.

V is TRBV28 and J is TRBJ2-7; TRBD2 agrees at 8 bases. The CDR3 covers 13 residues. Germline CDR1 is MDHEN and CDR2 is SYDVKM. V gave up 3 bases and J gave up 4 bases; unmatched junction bases: 2. Here the CDR3 reads CASSFAGGYEQYF. The CDR3 coding sequence is TGTGCCAGCAGTTTCGCGGGGGGATACGAGCAGTACTTC.

The rearrangement joins TRBV6-5 to TRBJ1-3, with D maybe TRBD1 (5 bases). V lost 0 bases, J lost 2 bases, and 11 bases lay in between. There are 16 residues in the CDR3. Germline-derived CDR1 and CDR2 are MNHEY and SVGAGI. This chain's CDR3 is CASSYSRQLPGNTIYF. The CDR3 DNA follows: TGTGCCAGCAGTTACTCGAGACAGCTCCCTGGAAACACCATATATTTT.

The rearrangement links TRBV18 to TRBJ2-1, with D possibly matching TRBD1 (6 bases). Trimming stripped 2 bases from V and 10 bases from J, with 12 bases between. CDR1 is KGHSH, CDR2 LQKENI, per germline. The length of the CDR3 is 13 residues. The CDR3 loop reads CASSPETGREQFF. CDR3 bases: TGTGCCAGCTCACCAGAGACAGGTCGGGAGCAGTTCTTC.

The chain employs TRBV9 and TRBJ1-1; 8 nucleotides agree with TRBD1. Germline CDR1 and CDR2: SGDLS and YYNGEE. This CDR3 has 15 amino acids. Trimming removed 0 bases from V and 0 bases from J; junction bases left unmatched: 1. CDR3 sequence (DNA): TGTGCCAGCAGCGTAGGGGACAGGATGAACACTGAAGCTTTCTTT. Its translation is CASSVGDRMNTEAFF.

V usage is TRBV28 and J usage is TRBJ2-1; 9 nucleotides match TRBD2. The CDR3 length is 16 residues. V was pared by 6 bases and J by 2 bases, with 8 bases of the junction left unmatched. Germline assignment: CDR1 MDHEN and CDR2 SYDVKM. The CDR3 region has the DNA TGTGCCAGCAGCTCGAAAGCGGGAGGTCCCTACAATGAGCAGTTCTTC. Translating gives CASSSKAGGPYNEQFF.

The chain is built from TRBV19 and TRBJ1-2, with D perhaps matching TRBD1 (6 bases). There are 14 residues in the CDR3. Trimming stripped 7 bases from V and 4 bases from J, with 16 bases between. Germline loops: CDR1 LNHDA, CDR2 SQIVND (reference sequence). CDR3 sequence (DNA): TGTGCCAGTACTCCAAGGGGGACGGGCTATGGCTACACCTTC. Residues: CASTPRGTGYGYTF.

V usage is TRBV19 and J usage is TRBJ1-2; 10 bases are shared with TRBD1. The J segment lost 4 bases and the V segment lost 5 bases, leaving 7 bases of the junction unmatched. Germline assignment: CDR1 LNHDA and CDR2 SQIVND (reference sequence). The CDR3 is 15 residues long. CDR3 DNA sequence: TGTGCCAGTAGTGGGGAGACAGGGGGCGCCTATGGCTACACCTTC. This translates into CASSGETGGAYGYTF.

The chain has TRBV5-4 and TRBJ2-1; 9 positions agree with TRBD2. Germline V gene lookup returns CDR1 SGHNT and CDR2 YYREEE (reference sequence). Losses at the gene ends were 0 bases for V and 1 base for J; bases not matched to a gene: 5. This CDR3 has 17 residues. CDR3 DNA sequence: TGTGCCAGCAGCTTGGGTAGCGGGGGTATATCCTACAATGAGCAGTTCTTC. Residues: CASSLGSGGISYNEQFF. Full variable domain (remainder filled in from reference TRBV5-4 and TRBJ2-1): ETGVTQSPTHLIKTRGQQVTLRCSSQSGHNTVSWYQQALGQGPQFIFQYYREEENGRGNFPPRFSGLQFPNYSSELNVNALELDDSALYLCASSLGSGGISYNEQFFGPGTRLTVL.

The chain recombines TRBV5-5 with TRBJ2-1, with 14 bases lining up with TRBD2. The CDR3 has 17 amino acids. CDR1 and CDR2 (germline): SGHKS, YYEKEE (reference sequence). With V trimmed by 4 bases and J by 8 bases, 11 bases remained unmatched. CDR3 DNA: TGTGCCAGCAGCCTAGTGGGACTAGCGGGAGTAGGCGATGAGCAGTTCTTC. It encodes CASSLVGLAGVGDEQFF.

This clone was seen a handful of times. The chain joins TRBV7-6 to TRBJ1-2; D may be TRBD1 (6 bases). Germline V gives CDR1 SGHVS, CDR2 FNYEAQ. There are 13 residues in the CDR3. V was pared by 5 bases and J by 2 bases, with 9 bases between. The CDR3 DNA follows: TGTGCCAGCAGCCCAACAGGGAACTATGGCTACACCTTC. Its translation: CASSPTGNYGYTF.

This chain connects TRBV2 to TRBJ2-7; 9 bases align to TRBD2. The CDR3 has 13 amino acids. Germline V gene data show CDR1 as SNHLY and CDR2 as FYNNEI. The V and J ends lost 4 bases and 5 bases, in that order; junction bases with no gene match: 3. The CDR3 region is CASSGGRADEQYF. DNA of the CDR3: TGTGCCAGCAGTGGCGGGAGGGCCGACGAGCAGTACTTC.

The chain couples TRBV7-2 to TRBJ2-7; D perhaps matches TRBD2 (6 bases). The germline gives CDR1 SGHTA, CDR2 FQGNSA. The V gene lost 1 base and the J gene lost 0 bases, with 19 bases spanning the gap. The CDR3 consists of 18 residues. The CDR3 nucleotides are TGTGCCAGCAGCTTAGTATCTTCTGGGGCGGGGAGCTCCTACGAGCAGTACTTC. Encoded protein: CASSLVSSGAGSSYEQYF.

The chain joins TRBV5-1 to TRBJ2-1; TRBD1 is a possible D gene (5 bases). This CDR3 spans 16 amino acids. CDR1 and CDR2 (germline): SGHRS, YFSETQ. V was shortened by 5 bases and J by 6 bases, with 21 bases between the two germline ends. CDR3 in DNA: TGCGCCAGCAGTCCCCTGGGGCTAACAAATCCCAATGAGCAGTTCTTC. It translates to CASSPLGLTNPNEQFF.

This chain joins TRBV2 and TRBJ1-5; the D is unclear. Germline V gene lookup returns CDR1 SNHLY and CDR2 FYNNEI. Trimming left V 6 bases short and J 0 bases short, with 12 bases between. This CDR3 region has 15 residues. CDR3 loop: CASREGGISNQPQHF. The DNA for the CDR3 is TGTGCCAGCAGGGAGGGAGGGATTAGCAATCAGCCCCAGCATTTT. Complete variable domain (other parts from reference TRBV2 and TRBJ1-5): EPEVTQTPSHQVTQMGQEVILRCVPISNHLYFYWYRQILGQKVEFLVSFYNNEISEKSEIFDDQFSVERPDGSNFTLKIRSTKLEDSAMYFCASREGGISNQPQHFGDGTRLSIL.

The chain's CDR3 is CASSPDTKNTEAFF. CDR3 coding DNA: TGTGCCAGCTCACCAGACACAAAGAACACTGAAGCTTTCTTT. V and J are TRBV18 and TRBJ1-1; unclear D gene. Trimming removed 2 bases at V and 1 base at J, with 8 bases between. This CDR3 contains 14 residues. Germline lookup yields CDR1 KGHSH and CDR2 LQKENI.

The rearrangement uses TRBV6-2 or TRBV6-3 and TRBJ2-2, with D hard to call. Germline V gene sequence: CDR1 MNHEY, CDR2 SVGEGT. V was trimmed by 4 bases and J by 5 bases, leaving 5 bases between them. The length of the CDR3 is 12 residues. The CDR3 nucleotides read TGTGCCAGCAGTTTCGCGACCGGGGAGCTGTTTTTT. This translates into CASSFATGELFF.

The chain has TRBV5-1 and TRBJ2-7; TRBD2 might be the D (6 bases). The germline CDR1 and CDR2 sequences are SGHRS and YFSETQ. The V and J ends lost 4 bases and 6 bases respectively, with 11 bases between them. The CDR3 has 12 residues. The CDR3 DNA follows: TGCGCCAGCAGCCCGGGACTGGGCGAGCAGTACTTC. Translation: CASSPGLGEQYF.

V is TRBV24-1 and J is TRBJ2-1, with 10 bases that match TRBD2. The length of the CDR3 is 16 residues. After removal of 6 bases from V and 3 bases from J, the junction contained 7 bases not matched to a gene. The germline CDR1 and CDR2 sequences are KGHDR and SFDVKD. CDR3 amino acids: CATSKASGGFYNEQFF. The CDR3 DNA reads as TGTGCCACCAGTAAGGCTAGCGGGGGTTTCTACAATGAGCAGTTCTTC.

The chain carries TRBV6-1 and TRBJ1-5; no reliable D call. Deletions cut 0 bases from V and 3 bases from J, with 9 bases between. The CDR3 is made up of 15 amino acids. Germline lookup yields CDR1 MNHNS and CDR2 SASEGT. CDR3 sequence: CASSEASFLNQPQHF. The CDR3, as DNA: TGTGCCAGCAGTGAAGCGAGTTTTCTCAATCAGCCCCAGCATTTT.

This chain links TRBV5-4 with TRBJ1-4; 12 nucleotides agree with TRBD1. The CDR3 has 16 amino acids. J gave up 7 bases and V 0 bases, and 4 bases lay outside the gene matches. Germline V gene data show CDR1 as SGHNT and CDR2 as YYREEE (reference sequence). The CDR3, as DNA: TGTGCCAGCAGCTTGGGGGGGACAGGGGGCCGTGAAAAACTGTTTTTT. This translates into CASSLGGTGGREKLFF.

This clone came up once. J is TRBJ2-1 and V is TRBV5-4, with TRBD2 as a possible D gene (5 bases). The germline V and J ends were trimmed by 3 bases and 0 bases, with 16 bases remaining between them. The CDR3 consists of 17 residues. Per germline, CDR1 SGHNT and CDR2 YYREEE (reference sequence). The CDR3 protein is CASSSLGWESSYNEQFF. In DNA, the CDR3 is TGTGCCAGCAGCTCTCTTGGGTGGGAGAGCTCCTACAATGAGCAGTTCTTC. Complete variable domain (other parts from reference TRBV5-4 and TRBJ2-1): ETGVTQSPTHLIKTRGQQVTLRCSSQSGHNTVSWYQQALGQGPQFIFQYYREEENGRGNFPPRFSGLQFPNYSSELNVNALELDDSALYLCASSSLGWESSYNEQFFGPGTRLTVL.

The rearrangement uses TRBV7-9 and TRBJ1-6; 7 bases line up with TRBD1. The V gene's germline CDR1 is SEHNR and CDR2 FQNEAQ (reference sequence). CDR3 length: 14 residues. V lost 5 bases and J lost 10; bases outside the gene matches: 8. The CDR3 coding sequence is TGTGCCAGCAGCGCGGGGACAGCCTTATCACCCCTCCACTTT. Its protein product is CASSAGTALSPLHF.

The chain couples TRBV4-3 to TRBJ2-3, with a possible D match to TRBD1 (6 bases). The germline V gene has CDR1 LGHNA and CDR2 YSLEER. The CDR3 is made up of 13 amino acids. V lost 3 bases and J lost 2, with 6 bases in between. The CDR3 coding sequence is TGCGCCAGCAGCCAGGGACACACAGATACGCAGTATTTT. Translating it yields CASSQGHTDTQYF.

The J gene is TRBJ2-7, the V gene TRBV3-1 (or the pseudogene TRBV3-2), with 10 bases that match TRBD2. Unmatched junction bases numbered 6, after V lost 4 bases and J lost 6 bases. Germline CDR1 and CDR2: LGHDT and YNNKEL (reference sequence). The CDR3 covers 14 residues. The CDR3 sequence: CASSRAGGLGEQYF. Here the CDR3 DNA reads TGTGCCAGCAGCCGAGCGGGAGGGCTGGGCGAGCAGTACTTC.

This clone was seen once. The chain couples TRBV6-2 or TRBV6-3 to TRBJ1-2; unclear D gene. The CDR3 consists of 14 residues. V lost 0 bases to trimming and J lost 4 bases, with 9 bases between them. Germline values: CDR1 MNHEY, CDR2 SVGEGT. CDR3 residues: CASSYSVHSYGYTF. For the CDR3, the DNA is TGTGCCAGCAGTTACTCGGTTCACAGCTATGGCTACACCTTC.

The rearrangement joins TRBV5-1 to TRBJ2-7; 8 bases map to TRBD1. Looked up from germline, CDR1 is SGHRS and CDR2 is YFSETQ. Trimming at V came to 0 bases and at J to 1 base, leaving 6 bases not matched to a gene. The CDR3 sequence is 16 residues long. CDR3 sequence: CASSLAGQGPSYEQYF. In DNA form, the CDR3 reads TGCGCCAGCAGCTTGGCCGGACAGGGTCCTTCCTACGAGCAGTACTTC.

The CDR3: CASSSGTSYFYEQYF. For the CDR3, the DNA is TGTGCCAGTAGTTCCGGGACTAGTTATTTCTACGAGCAGTACTTC. This sequence joins TRBV19 and TRBJ2-7; TRBD2 matches 8 bases. The J segment lost 3 bases and the V segment lost 5 bases, leaving 9 bases of the junction unmatched. CDR1 and CDR2 (germline): LNHDA, SQIVND (reference sequence). The CDR3 totals 15 residues.